These T cell receptor beta chains were read from a single sample in a study of metastatic and nonmetastatic thyroid tumors. TCRdb re-called the PCR reads through MiXCR. This table has about 38,000 clones, roughly a quarter appearing once. Sequencing used blood. The receptors originated from a female donor with papillary thyroid cancer or a benign thyroid nodule (not recorded which). Some clones in this sample may be carry-over from other donors' samples. CDR3s include the opening cysteine and the closing phenylalanine or tryptophan. D genes are given only for firm matches. A row's size may be missing; if present it is once, few, many or a size class.

v_call,j_call,d_call,clone_size,cdr3_nt,cdr3_aa
TRBV4-1,TRBJ1-3,-,many,TGCGCCAGCAGCCAACGGACAGTGAACTCTGGAAACACCATATATTTT,CASSQRTVNSGNTIYF
TRBV19,TRBJ1-3,-,-,TGTGCCAGTAGTATTATAGGGGCGGAAAGCCTCGGCTCTGGAAACACCATATATTTT,CASSIIGAESLGSGNTIYF
TRBV19,TRBJ2-4,TRBD1,many,TGTGCCAGTAGTGGCAGGGGGGCCAAAAACATTCAGTACTTC,CASSGRGAKNIQYF
TRBV5-6,TRBJ1-2,TRBD1,many,TGTGCCAGCAGCGATTCGACAGGGCGTCGCTACACCTTC,CASSDSTGRRYTF
TRBV6-5,TRBJ1-1,TRBD1,few,TGTGCCAGCAGTTACACCGGACAGGTAGAAGATTTCTTT,CASSYTGQVEDFF
TRBV6-2/TRBV6-3,TRBJ2-2,TRBD2,many,TGTGCCAGCAGTTTTTCAGCGGGGGACGCGAACACCGGGGAGCTGTTCTTT,CASSFSAGDANTGELFF
TRBV12-3/TRBV12-4,TRBJ1-3,TRBD1,many,TGTGCCAGCAGCCATGTTGGACAGGGCTCACCTGGAAACACCATATATTTT,CASSHVGQGSPGNTIYF
TRBV6-5,TRBJ2-1,TRBD1,medium-sized,TGTGCCAGCAGTTACACGGGACAGCACAATGAGCAGTTCTTC,CASSYTGQHNEQFF
TRBV5-1,TRBJ2-5,TRBD1,many,TGCGCCAGCAGCGTTACAGGGGATTGGGGGCAAGAGACCCAGTACTTC,CASSVTGDWGQETQYF
TRBV2,TRBJ1-4,-,many,TGTGCCAGCAGTGCGGAGAGGGGGTCTGAAAAACTGTTTTTT,CASSAERGSEKLFF
TRBV11-3,TRBJ2-3,TRBD2,many,TGTGCCAGCAGCCCCCGTTCCCATAGCGGGAGCGAGGCAGATACGCAGTATTTT,CASSPRSHSGSEADTQYF
TRBV20-1,TRBJ2-1,-,once,TGCAGTGCTACTCCCATTACCGGGAGCTCCTACAATGAGCAGTTCTTC,CSATPITGSSYNEQFF
TRBV11-1,TRBJ2-2,-,many,TGTGCCAGCAGCTTCACAGCGTACGCGAACACCGGGGAGCTGTTTTTT,CASSFTAYANTGELFF
TRBV27,TRBJ2-7,TRBD2,many,TGTGCCAGCAGTGCTGTAGCGGGAACTGATGCCTACGAGCAGTACTTC,CASSAVAGTDAYEQYF
TRBV7-7,TRBJ2-7,-,many,TGTGCCAGCAGCTTAGCAGGGTTCGACGAGCAGTACTTC,CASSLAGFDEQYF
TRBV9,TRBJ2-3,TRBD2,once,TGTGCCAGCAGCCCAAGCGGGGGGGCCGGTACGCAGTACTTT,CASSPSGGAGTQYF
TRBV5-1,TRBJ2-2,TRBD2,-,TGCGCCAGCAGCCCCATCTCGGGGGGGAACACCGGGGAGCTGTTTTTT,CASSPISGGNTGELFF
TRBV5-4,TRBJ1-6,-,many,TGTGCCAGCAGCTTCTCGGCCTCCTATAATTCACCCCTCCACTTT,CASSFSASYNSPLHF
TRBV11-2,TRBJ1-2,-,once,TGTGCCAGCACCCAACAGGAGGGCTGGGGCTATGGCTACACCTTC,CASTQQEGWGYGYTF
TRBV30,TRBJ1-6,-,-,TGTGCCTGGAGGGGCGCGGGGGGGGACTCTTCACCCCTCCACTTT,CAWRGAGGDSSPLHF
TRBV7-9,TRBJ2-7,TRBD1,many,TGTGCCAGCAGCCACGGGACAGGGATTAACGAGCAGTACTTC,CASSHGTGINEQYF
TRBV28,TRBJ1-5,-,few,TGTGCCAGCAGTTTGTTCAGGGCCCCGGGGTGTTACAGCAATCAGCCCCAGCATTTT,CASSLFRAPGCYSNQPQHF
TRBV28,TRBJ2-7,-,few,TGTGCCAGTAGTCCGCCAGGAGTTGGGCCCTACGAGCAGTACTTC,CASSPPGVGPYEQYF
TRBV11-2,TRBJ2-2,-,few,TGTGCCAGCAGCTTAAGTTCAAGCCCGAACACCGGGGAGCTGTTTTTT,CASSLSSSPNTGELFF
TRBV20-1,TRBJ1-2,-,many,TGCAGTGCTCGTTACGGGGGGGGGATTGATGGCTACACCTTC,CSARYGGGIDGYTF
TRBV27,TRBJ2-1,-,few,TGTGCCAGCAGTGACGGGCCCAGCTCCTACAATGAGCAGTTCTTC,CASSDGPSSYNEQFF
TRBV5-6,TRBJ2-1,-,-,TGTGCCAGCAACTTAAGCGGTGGGGCCTGGCATGAGCAGTTCTTC,CASNLSGGAWHEQFF
TRBV10-3,TRBJ2-1,-,few,TGTGCCATCACCCGAACCTTACAGGGAAATGAGCGGTTATTC,CAITRTLQGNERLF
TRBV20-1,TRBJ2-2,-,-,TGCAGTGCCCGAAGTGGTGCTAGCGGGGAGCTGTTTTTT,CSARSGASGELFF
TRBV20-1,TRBJ2-3,TRBD2,-,TGCAGTGCCCAAACCGGGACTAGCGGGGAAGATACGCAGTATTTT,CSAQTGTSGEDTQYF
TRBV12-3/TRBV12-4,TRBJ2-1,TRBD2,many,TGTGCCAGCATCCTGGGGGGGGGGGAGAATGAGCAGTTCTTC,CASILGGGENEQFF
TRBV20-1,TRBJ2-2,TRBD2,-,TGCAGTGCTAGGGGCGGGACTAGCGGATACACCGGGGAGCTGTTTTTT,CSARGGTSGYTGELFF
TRBV6-7,TRBJ2-5,-,-,TGTGCCAGCAGTCCACTAGCCGGAGAGGTGGAGACCCAGTACTTC,CASSPLAGEVETQYF
TRBV19,TRBJ1-6,TRBD1,-,TGTGCCAGCCAATCACAGGGGCGGAATTCACACATCCACTTT,CASQSQGRNSHIHF
TRBV9,TRBJ1-1,-,-,TGTGCCAGCAGCGTAGGGGGCATGAACACTGAAGCTTTCTTT,CASSVGGMNTEAFF
TRBV28,TRBJ1-1,-,-,TGTGCCAGCAGTTTCCAGGGGATGAACACTGAAGCTTTCTTT,CASSFQGMNTEAFF
TRBV28,TRBJ2-5,-,many,TGTGCCAGCAGTCCCGGACAGAGTAAAGAGACCCAGTACTTC,CASSPGQSKETQYF
TRBV6-2/TRBV6-3,TRBJ1-5,TRBD1,medium-sized,TGTGCCAGCAGTGCACAGGGGAGCGGAGGCCAGCCCCAGCATTTT,CASSAQGSGGQPQHF
TRBV2,TRBJ2-1,TRBD1,many,TGTGCCAGCAGGTCCGGGACAGGGGGCGGGGGCTCCTACAATGAGCAGTTCTTC,CASRSGTGGGGSYNEQFF
TRBV20-1,TRBJ2-7,-,many,TGCAGTGCTAGGGATGGGAAAGGGGAGATCGAGCAGTACTTC,CSARDGKGEIEQYF
TRBV19,TRBJ1-1,TRBD1,many,TGTGCCAGTAGTATAGAGCAGGGGGGAACTGAAGCTTTCTTT,CASSIEQGGTEAFF
TRBV29-1,TRBJ2-5,TRBD2,many,TGCAGCGTTGGGCGGGGGGCTCGAGAGACCCAGTACTTC,CSVGRGARETQYF
TRBV20-1,TRBJ2-7,TRBD2,-,TGCAGTGCGGACCTTGGGACTAGCGGGACTTCGAGCTCCTACGAGCAGTACTTC,CSADLGTSGTSSSYEQYF
TRBV2,TRBJ1-3,-,few,TGTGCCAGCAGGGCCGGGGTCTTCTCTGGAAACACCATATATTTT,CASRAGVFSGNTIYF
TRBV30,TRBJ1-1,-,-,TGTGCCTGGATGTCCAACACTGAAGCTTTCTTT,CAWMSNTEAFF
TRBV20-1,TRBJ2-7,TRBD2,once,TGCAGTGCTCCCCCCCCGGGACTAGCGGGGAATGCCTGCTACGAGCAGTACTTC,CSAPPPGLAGNACYEQYF
TRBV20-1,TRBJ2-7,-,few,TGCAGTGCTGGATCGGGGGACCCCTCCTACGAGCATTACTTC,CSAGSGDPSYEHYF
TRBV11-2,TRBJ1-6,TRBD1,medium-sized,TGTGCCAGCAGCTTAGACGGGACAGTTAATTCACCCCTCCACTTT,CASSLDGTVNSPLHF
TRBV28,TRBJ1-6,-,many,TGTGCCAGCAACAGTCTGCCCTATAATTCACCCCTCCACTTT,CASNSLPYNSPLHF
TRBV5-4,TRBJ1-6,TRBD1,many,TGTGCCAGCAGCCTACAGGGGGCCTCCTATAATTCACCCCTCCACTTT,CASSLQGASYNSPLHF
TRBV6-6,TRBJ2-2,TRBD2,medium-sized,TGTGCCAGCAGTTACACTAGCGGGAGGGCGGGCACCGGGGAGCTGTTTTTT,CASSYTSGRAGTGELFF
TRBV6-4,TRBJ2-3,TRBD1,many,TGTGCCAGCAGTGACTCGACAGGGGGCGCAGATACGCAGTATTTT,CASSDSTGGADTQYF
TRBV15,TRBJ2-1,TRBD2,few,TGTGCCACCAGCAGAGATTCGGGGGGAATTCAGGGCGATGAGCAGTTCTTC,CATSRDSGGIQGDEQFF